This entry is about one TCR beta chain. These data are taken from a study of cytotoxic CD8 clonotypes in ibrutinib-treated CLL. The overall study: Per sample, productive templates averaged around 250,000 and productive rearrangements averaged 94,082.

Produced via immunoSEQ multiplex PCR; TCRdb's table is partial and in-frame only. Of 330,000 or so clones listed, 67% were seen once; the top ten hold under 8%. V was shortened by 2 bases and J by 6 bases, with 10 bases between the two germline ends. Germline assignment: CDR1 SGHTS and CDR2 YDEGEE. This CDR3 is built from 13 residues. This sequence was found in a human donor with chronic lymphocytic leukemia. The chain carries TRBV5-8 and TRBJ2-3, with D maybe TRBD2 (5 bases). The sequenced sample was PBMCs, obtained after 36 months of ibrutinib treatment. Written as DNA, the CDR3 is TGTGCCAGCAGCTTCGAGGGATCCGATACGCAGTATTTT. Its protein is CASSFEGSDTQYF.